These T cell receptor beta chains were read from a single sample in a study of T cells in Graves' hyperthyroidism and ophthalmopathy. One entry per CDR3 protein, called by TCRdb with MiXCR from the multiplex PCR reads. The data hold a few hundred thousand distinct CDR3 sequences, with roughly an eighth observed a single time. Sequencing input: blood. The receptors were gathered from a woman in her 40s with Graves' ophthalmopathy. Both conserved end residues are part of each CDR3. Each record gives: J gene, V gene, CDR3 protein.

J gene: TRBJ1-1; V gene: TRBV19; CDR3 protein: CASSTDRLRFYTEAFF
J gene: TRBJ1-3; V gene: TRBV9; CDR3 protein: CASSTGSGNTIYF
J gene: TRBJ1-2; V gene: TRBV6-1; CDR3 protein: CASTYFGNRGFGYTF
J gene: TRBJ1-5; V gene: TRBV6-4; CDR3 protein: CASPNSNQPQHF
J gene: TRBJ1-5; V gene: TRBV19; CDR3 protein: CATSDRGLNQPQHF
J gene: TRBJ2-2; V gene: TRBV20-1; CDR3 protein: CSAFGENTGELFF
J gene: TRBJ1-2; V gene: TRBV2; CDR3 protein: CASSEGDYGYTF
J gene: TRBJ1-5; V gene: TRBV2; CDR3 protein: CASSRRQGDKPQHF
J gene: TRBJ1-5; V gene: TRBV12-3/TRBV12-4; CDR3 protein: CASSLTVSNQPQHF
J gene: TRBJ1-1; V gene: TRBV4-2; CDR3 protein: CASSQGRTENTEAFF
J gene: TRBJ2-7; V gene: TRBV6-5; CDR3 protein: CASSYLSTAPYEQYF
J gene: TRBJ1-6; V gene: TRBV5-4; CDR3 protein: CASSSGGTGGSPLHF
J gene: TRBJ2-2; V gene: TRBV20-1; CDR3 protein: CSALGAEPFF
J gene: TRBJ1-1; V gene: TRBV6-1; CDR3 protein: CASILTRNTEAFF
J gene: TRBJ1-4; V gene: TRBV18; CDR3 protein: CASSPPEITGVEKLFF
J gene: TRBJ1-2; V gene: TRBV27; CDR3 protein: CASSLSLFNGYTF
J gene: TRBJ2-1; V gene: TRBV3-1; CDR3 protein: CASSQVVAGGNNEQFF
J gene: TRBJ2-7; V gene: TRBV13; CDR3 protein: CASRIVGEDYEQYF
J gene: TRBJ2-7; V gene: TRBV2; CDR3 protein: CASSEQGLANEQYF
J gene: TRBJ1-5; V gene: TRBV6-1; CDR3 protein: CASSVFFGGISNQPQHF
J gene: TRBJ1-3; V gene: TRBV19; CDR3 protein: CASSIGQGLLSGNTIYF
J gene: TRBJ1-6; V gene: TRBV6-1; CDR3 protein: CASSAAENSPLHF
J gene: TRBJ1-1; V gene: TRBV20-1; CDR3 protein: CGAKGFRWNTEAFF
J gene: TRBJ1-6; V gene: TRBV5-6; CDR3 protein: CASSSLDWTGGDSPLHF
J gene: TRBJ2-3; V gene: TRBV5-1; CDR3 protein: CASSRASGGISTDTQYF
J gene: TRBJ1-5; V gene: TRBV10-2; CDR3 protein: CASRGATGGNQPQHF
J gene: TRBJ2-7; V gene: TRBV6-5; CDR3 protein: CASSYTRSYEQYF
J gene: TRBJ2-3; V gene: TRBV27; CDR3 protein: CASSLGGANPAAISTDTQYF
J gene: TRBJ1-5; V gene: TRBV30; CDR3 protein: CAWSTRGNQPQHF
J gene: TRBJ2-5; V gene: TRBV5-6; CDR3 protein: CASSLEGTGDQETQYF
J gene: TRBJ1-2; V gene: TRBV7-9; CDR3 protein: CASSLVQKYGYTF
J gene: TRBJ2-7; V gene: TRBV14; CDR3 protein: CASSLTGQETYEQYF
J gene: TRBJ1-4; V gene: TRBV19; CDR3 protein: CASSTPSFQKLFF
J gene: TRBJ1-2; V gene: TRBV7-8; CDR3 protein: CASSLDYYGYTF
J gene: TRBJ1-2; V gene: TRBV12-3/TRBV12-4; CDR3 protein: CASSTTNLRGNYGYTF
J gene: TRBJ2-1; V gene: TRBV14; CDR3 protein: CASSHQLDNEQFF
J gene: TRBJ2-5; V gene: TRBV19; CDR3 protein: CASSQLSAGEETQYF
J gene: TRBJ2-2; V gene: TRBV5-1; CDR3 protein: CASSLVTTGAGTGELFF
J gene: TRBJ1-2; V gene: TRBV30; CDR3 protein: CAWSVNDWLSYGYTF
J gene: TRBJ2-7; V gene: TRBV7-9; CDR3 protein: CASSLVFDVGRANEQYF
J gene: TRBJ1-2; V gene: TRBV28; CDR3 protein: CASSTVGPEAYGYTF
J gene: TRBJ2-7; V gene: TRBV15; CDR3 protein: CATSRGIGSGSRAYEQYF
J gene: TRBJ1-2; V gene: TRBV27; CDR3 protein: CASGVLDGYTF
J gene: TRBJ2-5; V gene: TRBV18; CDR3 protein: CASSPSVGSGETQYF
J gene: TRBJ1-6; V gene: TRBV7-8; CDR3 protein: CASSFSWDNSPLHF
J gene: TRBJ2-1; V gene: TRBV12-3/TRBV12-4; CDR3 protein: CASSLGGAAYNEQFF
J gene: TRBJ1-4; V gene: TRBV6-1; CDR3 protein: CASSTGTPEKLFF
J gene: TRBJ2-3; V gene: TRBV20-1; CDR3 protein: CSARPGNIRGDTQYF
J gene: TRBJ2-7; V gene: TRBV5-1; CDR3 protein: CASSLEGSSYEQYF
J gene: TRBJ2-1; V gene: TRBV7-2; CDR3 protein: CASSFTSGGSYEQFF
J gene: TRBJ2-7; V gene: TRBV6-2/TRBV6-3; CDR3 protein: CASSYTLSGRALGPYEQYF
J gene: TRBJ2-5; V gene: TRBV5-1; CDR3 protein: CASSWQGQGRETQYF
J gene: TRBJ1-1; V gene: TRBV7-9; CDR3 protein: CASTRGGRIGAFF
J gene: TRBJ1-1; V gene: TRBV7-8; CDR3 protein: CASRITGDNTEAFF
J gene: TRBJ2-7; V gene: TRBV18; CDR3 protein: CASKESSRFNEQYF
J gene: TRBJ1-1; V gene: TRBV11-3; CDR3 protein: CASSLEPGNTEAFF
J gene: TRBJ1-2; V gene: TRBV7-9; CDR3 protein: CASSLTVGGANYGYTF
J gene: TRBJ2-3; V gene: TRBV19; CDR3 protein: CASTPTGGGDTQYF
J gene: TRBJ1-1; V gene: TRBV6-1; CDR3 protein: CASSYPGQGATEAFF